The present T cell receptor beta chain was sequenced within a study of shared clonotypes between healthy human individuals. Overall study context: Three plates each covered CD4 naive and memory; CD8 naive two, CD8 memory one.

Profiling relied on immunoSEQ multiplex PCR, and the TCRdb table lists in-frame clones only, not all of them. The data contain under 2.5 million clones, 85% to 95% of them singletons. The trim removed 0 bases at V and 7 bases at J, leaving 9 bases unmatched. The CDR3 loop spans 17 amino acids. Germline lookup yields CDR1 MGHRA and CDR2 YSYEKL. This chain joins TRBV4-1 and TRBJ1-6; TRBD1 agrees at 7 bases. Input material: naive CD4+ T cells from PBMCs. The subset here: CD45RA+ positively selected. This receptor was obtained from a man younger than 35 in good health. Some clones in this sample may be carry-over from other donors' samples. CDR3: CASSQDFRQGGNSPLHF. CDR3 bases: TGCGCCAGCAGCCAAGACTTTCGACAGGGCGGAAATTCACCCCTCCACTTT.